This T cell receptor (beta chain) was documented in a study of early T cells in non-severe SARS-CoV-2 infection (dated by TCRdb to the early 2020s). At the level of the whole study: Because TCR sequencing was done on bulk RNA from unsorted whole blood, the alpha and beta chains could not be paired. Points the paper makes about the study in general: Matching against VDJdb was skewed toward anti-spike CD8 responses, likely underestimated virus-specific expansions, and missed private and CD4 specificities.

The library was prepared using 5' RACE. The run used a NextSeq 500. Unique molecular identifiers were attached to individual cDNA molecules in the TCR library protocol so that sequencing error and PCR bias could be corrected. Both TCR alpha and beta chains were sequenced, and tight co-correlation was observed between alpha and beta sequence abundances in each sample. As for how the authors treated the data: V gene, J gene and CDR3 annotation of TCR sequences was performed with Decombinator V4. Expanded TCRs were defined as changing significantly between any two time points under a Poisson model with p below 0.0001. Abundances of TCRs were expressed as counts per million after normalisation to the total number of TCRs sequenced in each sample. MAIT TCRs were defined by TRAV1-2 paired with TRAJ12, TRAJ20 or TRAJ33, and iNKT TCRs by TRAV10 paired with TRAJ18. A search of VDJdb, accessed on 1 November 2021, was run for TCRs annotated to CMV, EBV and SARS-CoV-2, with TCRs annotated for multiple antigens excluded. The public reads were reanalyzed by TCRdb: fastp trimming at Q25, MiXCR alignment, in-frame beta chains only. When rows share a CDR3 protein, they turn into one entry using the most common DNA and genes. Here the V and J calls rest on TCRdb's processing, not on the authors' analysis. For this sample there are tens of thousands of distinct CDR3 sequences; 4.5% to 7.5% appear just once. The ten largest clones add up to around 5% of the sample.

The study was a case-control design nested within a healthcare worker cohort in London, UK, with weekly nasopharyngeal swab PCR tests and blood sampling. Healthcare workers were recruited during the week of the UK lockdown, between 23 and 31 March 2020, and followed weekly for up to roughly 15 weeks. CDR1 and CDR2, looked up from the germline V gene (reference sequence), are GTSNPN and SVGIG. The CDR3 goes from the cysteine to the phenylalanine over 15 residues. This entry keeps only the CDR3 DNA: 45 bases, framed from base 1. V gives up 7 bases and J gives up 6 bases, and the segment between their germline ends measures 21 bases. The sample holds many counts of this clonotype. Its antigen is not yet known. Per-base quality was not reported, and no clone a single base away is much larger than it.

The clonotype originates from an adult who was a healthcare worker with PCR-confirmed SARS-CoV-2 infection or an uninfected control (not recorded which). The material sequenced was whole blood. The V gene is TRBV30 and the J gene is TRBJ2-2; possibly the D gene is TRBD1, per 6 matching bases. This receptor carries the CDR3 CASDLRQVPSGELFF. The DNA sequence is given as TGTGCCTCCGACCTAAGACAGGTTCCGTCCGGGGAGCTGTTTTTT.